This T cell receptor (beta chain) was retrieved from a study of OX40 agonist ivuxolimab in advanced cancers. For the study at large: Dose-escalation patients were diagnosed with hepatocellular carcinoma, melanoma, renal cell cancer or head and neck cancer. Participants could have had prior anti-PD-1, anti-PD-L1 or anti-CTLA-4 therapy, and around 40% had some. Findings of the study overall: A proportion of nonresponders additionally exhibited low normalized T-cell clonal expansion.

Sequenced by immunoSEQ multiplex PCR; TCRdb stores in-frame clones only, minus some. Altogether tens of thousands of clones are present, 89% being singletons, with the ten largest covering approximately 12%. The CDR3 has 16 residues. The germline V gene encodes CDR1 MNHEY and CDR2 SMNVEV (reference sequence). The ends lost 3 bases at V and 4 bases at J; junction bases unmatched: 10. Researchers took blood at baseline, on cycle 4 day 1, and on cycle 7 day 1. Comment on this clone: Its antigen is unknown.

V is TRBV27 and J is TRBJ2-7, with TRBD1 identical over 9 bases. The receptor comes from an adult with an advanced solid tumor such as melanoma, head and neck, liver or kidney cancer. Sequences were derived from CD4+ or CD8+ T cells sorted from blood, sampled in a trial of the OX40 agonist ivuxolimab. The CDR3 protein is CASSFQLGTGHYEQYF. The CDR3 region has the DNA TGTGCCAGCAGTTTCCAACTTGGGACAGGGCATTACGAGCAGTACTTC.